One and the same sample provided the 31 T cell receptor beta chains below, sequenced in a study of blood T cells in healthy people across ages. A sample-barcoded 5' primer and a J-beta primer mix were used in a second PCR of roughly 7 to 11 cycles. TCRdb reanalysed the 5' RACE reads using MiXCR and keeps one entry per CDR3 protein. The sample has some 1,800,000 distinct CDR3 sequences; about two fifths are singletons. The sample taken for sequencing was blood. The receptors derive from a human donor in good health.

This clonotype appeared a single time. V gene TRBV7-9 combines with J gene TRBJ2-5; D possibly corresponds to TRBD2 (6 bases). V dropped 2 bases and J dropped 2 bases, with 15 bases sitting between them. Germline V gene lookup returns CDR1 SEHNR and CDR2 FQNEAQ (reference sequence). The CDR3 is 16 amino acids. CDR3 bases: TGTGCCAGCAGCTTACTTTCGGGGGTGTTACAAGAGACCCAGTACTTC. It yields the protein CASSLLSGVLQETQYF. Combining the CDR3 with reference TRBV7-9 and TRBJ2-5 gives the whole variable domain DTGVSQNPRHKITKRGQNVTFRCDPISEHNRLYWYRQTLGQGPEFLTYFQNEAQLEKSRLLSDRFSAERPKGSFSTLEIQRTEQGDSAMYLCASSLLSGVLQETQYFGPGTRLLVL.

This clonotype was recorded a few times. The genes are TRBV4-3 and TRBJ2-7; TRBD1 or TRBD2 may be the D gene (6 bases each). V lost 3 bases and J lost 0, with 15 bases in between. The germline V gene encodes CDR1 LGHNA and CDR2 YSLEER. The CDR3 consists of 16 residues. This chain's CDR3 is CASSHTGTDSSYEQYF. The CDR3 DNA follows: TGCGCCAGCAGCCACACAGGGACTGATAGCTCCTACGAGCAGTACTTC.

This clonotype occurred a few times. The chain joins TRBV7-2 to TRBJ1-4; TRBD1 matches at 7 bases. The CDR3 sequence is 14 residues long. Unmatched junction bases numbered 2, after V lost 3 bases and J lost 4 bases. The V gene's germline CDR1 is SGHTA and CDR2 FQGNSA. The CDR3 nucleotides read TGTGCCAGCAGCTTCCGGGACAGTAATGAAAAACTGTTTTTT. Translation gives CASSFRDSNEKLFF.

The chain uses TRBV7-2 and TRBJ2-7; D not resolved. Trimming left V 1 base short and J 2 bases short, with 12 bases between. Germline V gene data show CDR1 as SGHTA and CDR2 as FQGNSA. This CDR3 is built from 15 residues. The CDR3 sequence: CASSLEGTTTYEQYF. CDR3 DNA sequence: TGTGCCAGCAGCTTAGAGGGAACTACCACCTACGAGCAGTACTTC.

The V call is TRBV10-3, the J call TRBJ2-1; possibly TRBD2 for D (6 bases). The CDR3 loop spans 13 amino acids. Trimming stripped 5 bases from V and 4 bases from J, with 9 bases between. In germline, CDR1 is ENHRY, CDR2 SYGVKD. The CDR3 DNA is TGTGCCATCAGTCGGACTACTTACAATGAGCAGTTCTTC. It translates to CAISRTTYNEQFF.

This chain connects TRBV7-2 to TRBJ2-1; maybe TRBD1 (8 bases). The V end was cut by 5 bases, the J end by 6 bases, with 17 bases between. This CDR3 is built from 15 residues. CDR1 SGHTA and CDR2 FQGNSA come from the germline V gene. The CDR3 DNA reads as TGTGCCAGCAGCCCACAGGGGGGGGTTGGCAATGAGCAGTTCTTC. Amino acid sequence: CASSPQGGVGNEQFF. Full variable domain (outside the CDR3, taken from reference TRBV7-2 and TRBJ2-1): GAGVSQSPSNKVTEKGKDVELRCDPISGHTALYWYRQSLGQGLEFLIYFQGNSAPDKSGLPSDRFSAERTGGSVSTLTIQRTQQEDSAVYLCASSPQGGVGNEQFFGPGTRLTVL.

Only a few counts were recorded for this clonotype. CDR3 coding DNA: TGTGCCAGCAGCGCCCTTTGGGGGGACACTGAAGCTTTCTTT. This translates into CASSALWGDTEAFF. The chain uses TRBV9 and TRBJ1-1, with TRBD1 as a possible D gene (5 bases). CDR3 length: 14 amino acids. The germline V and J ends were trimmed by 3 bases and 3 bases, with 12 bases remaining between them. Germline assignment: CDR1 SGDLS and CDR2 YYNGEE.

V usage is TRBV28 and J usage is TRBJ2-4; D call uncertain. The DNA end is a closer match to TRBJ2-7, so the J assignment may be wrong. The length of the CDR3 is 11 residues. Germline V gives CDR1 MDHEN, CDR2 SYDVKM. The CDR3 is CASSFDDEQYF. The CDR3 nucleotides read TGTGCCAGCAGTTTTGACGACGAGCAGTACTTC.

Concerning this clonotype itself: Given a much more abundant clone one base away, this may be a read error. In nucleotides, the CDR3 is TGTGCCAGCAGTTTAATTCGGGGACAGGTCTCCTACAATGAGCAGTACTTC. Translation gives CASSLIRGQVSYNEQYF. This rearrangement joins TRBV28 to TRBJ2-1; 8 bases are shared with TRBD1. The DNA end favors TRBJ2-7, so the J call may be wrong. The CDR3 length is 17 residues. CDR1 and CDR2 from the germline V gene are MDHEN and SYDVKM.

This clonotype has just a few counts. The DNA for the CDR3 is TGCAGCGTCCCTGGGGACCTCGGGGAGCTGTTTTTT. Residues: CSVPGDLGELFF. This chain uses TRBV29-1 with TRBJ2-2; D is possibly TRBD1 or TRBD2 (5 bases each). Germline V lookup: CDR1 SQVTM, CDR2 ANQGSEA. The V gene lost 6 bases and the J gene lost 7 bases, with 12 bases spanning the gap. This CDR3 is 12 amino acids long.

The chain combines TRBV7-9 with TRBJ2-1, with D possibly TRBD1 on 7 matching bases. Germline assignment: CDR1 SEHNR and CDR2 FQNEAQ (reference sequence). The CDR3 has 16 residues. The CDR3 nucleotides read TGTGCTAGCGGCTTAGACCCAGGGGGCTCCTACAATGAGCAGTTCTTC. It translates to CASGLDPGGSYNEQFF.

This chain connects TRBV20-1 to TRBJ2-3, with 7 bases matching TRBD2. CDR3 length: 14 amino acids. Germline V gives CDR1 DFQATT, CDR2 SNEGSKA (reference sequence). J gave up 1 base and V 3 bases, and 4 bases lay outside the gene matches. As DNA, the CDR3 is TGCAGTGCTAGGGGGGAGGGAGGCACAGATACGCAGTATTTT. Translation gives CSARGEGGTDTQYF.

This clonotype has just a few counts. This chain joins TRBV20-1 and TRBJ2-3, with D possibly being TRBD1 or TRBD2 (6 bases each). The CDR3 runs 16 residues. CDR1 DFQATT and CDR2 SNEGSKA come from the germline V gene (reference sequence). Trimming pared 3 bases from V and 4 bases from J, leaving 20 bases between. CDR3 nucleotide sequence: TGCAGTGCTAGGGGTCCAGTATCGGGGGCCGCAGATACGCAGTATTTT. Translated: CSARGPVSGAADTQYF.

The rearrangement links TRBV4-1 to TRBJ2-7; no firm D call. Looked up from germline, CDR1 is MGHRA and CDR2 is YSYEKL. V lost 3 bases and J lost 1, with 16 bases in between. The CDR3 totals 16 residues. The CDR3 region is CASSQSFYTTSYEQYF. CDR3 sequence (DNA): TGCGCCAGCAGCCAGTCGTTCTATACGACGTCCTACGAGCAGTACTTC.

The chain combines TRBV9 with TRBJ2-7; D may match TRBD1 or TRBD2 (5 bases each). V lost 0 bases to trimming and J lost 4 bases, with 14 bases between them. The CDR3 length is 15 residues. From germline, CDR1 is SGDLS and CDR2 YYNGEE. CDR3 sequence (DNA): TGTGCCAGCAGCGTAGCGGGGCAGCGAAGTTACGAGCAGTACTTC. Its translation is CASSVAGQRSYEQYF.

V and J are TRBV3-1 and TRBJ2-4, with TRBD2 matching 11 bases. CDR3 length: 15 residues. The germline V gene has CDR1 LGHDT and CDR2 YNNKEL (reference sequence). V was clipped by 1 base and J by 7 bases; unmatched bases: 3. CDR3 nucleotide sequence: TGTGCCAGCAGCCAAGGAACTAGCGGGGGCAACATTCAGTACTTC. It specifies CASSQGTSGGNIQYF.

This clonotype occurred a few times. CDR3: CASSLVTKNTEAFF. The CDR3 nucleotides are TGTGCCAGCAGCTTAGTGACAAAGAACACTGAAGCTTTCTTT. The gene calls are TRBV7-2 and TRBJ1-1; D is uncertain. V was pared by 1 base and J by 1 base, with 7 bases between. This CDR3 region has 14 residues. CDR1 and CDR2 from the germline V gene are SGHTA and FQGNSA.

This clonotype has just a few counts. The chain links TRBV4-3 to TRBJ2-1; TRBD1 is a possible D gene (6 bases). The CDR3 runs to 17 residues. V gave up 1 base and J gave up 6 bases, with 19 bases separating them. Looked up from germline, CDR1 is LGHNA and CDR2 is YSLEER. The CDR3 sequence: CASSQVRGLGRVNEQFF. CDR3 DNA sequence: TGCGCCAGCAGCCAAGTCAGGGGCCTGGGTAGGGTCAATGAGCAGTTCTTC.

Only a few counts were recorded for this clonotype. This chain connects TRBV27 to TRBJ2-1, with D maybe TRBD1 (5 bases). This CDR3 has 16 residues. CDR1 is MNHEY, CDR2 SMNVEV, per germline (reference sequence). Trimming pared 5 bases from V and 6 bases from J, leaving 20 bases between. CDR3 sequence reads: CASSAGTGKDANEQFF. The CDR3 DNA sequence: TGTGCCAGCAGTGCCGGCACAGGTAAGGATGCCAATGAGCAGTTCTTC.

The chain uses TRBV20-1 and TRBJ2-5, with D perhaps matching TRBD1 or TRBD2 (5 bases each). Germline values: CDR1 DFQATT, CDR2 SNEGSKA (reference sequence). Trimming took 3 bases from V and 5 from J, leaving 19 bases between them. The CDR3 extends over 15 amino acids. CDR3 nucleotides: TGCAGTGCTAGTGAGGCTAGGACTTGGGGGGAGACCCAGTACTTC. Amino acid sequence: CSASEARTWGETQYF.

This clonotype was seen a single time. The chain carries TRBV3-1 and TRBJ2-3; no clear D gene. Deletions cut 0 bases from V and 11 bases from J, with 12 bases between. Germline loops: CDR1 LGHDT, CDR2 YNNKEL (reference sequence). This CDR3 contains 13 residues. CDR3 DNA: TGTGCCAGCAGCCAAGATCGTTACTCTTGGCAGTATTTT. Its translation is CASSQDRYSWQYF.

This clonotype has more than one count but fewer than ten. CDR3: CATSPGISYEQYF. The CDR3 DNA sequence: TGTGCCACCTCCCCGGGGATCTCCTACGAGCAGTACTTC. This chain links TRBV24-1 with TRBJ2-4, with D maybe TRBD2 (5 bases). The J call may be faulty, since TRBJ2-7 better matches the DNA end. Germline values: CDR1 KGHDR, CDR2 SFDVKD. The CDR3 has 13 amino acids.

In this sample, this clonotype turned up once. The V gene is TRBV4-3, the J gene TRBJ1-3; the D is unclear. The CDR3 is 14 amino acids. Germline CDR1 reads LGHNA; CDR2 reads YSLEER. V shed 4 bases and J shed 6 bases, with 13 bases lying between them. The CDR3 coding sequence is TGCGCCAGCAGCCCCGATATCGCCCAAAACACCATATATTTT. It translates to CASSPDIAQNTIYF.

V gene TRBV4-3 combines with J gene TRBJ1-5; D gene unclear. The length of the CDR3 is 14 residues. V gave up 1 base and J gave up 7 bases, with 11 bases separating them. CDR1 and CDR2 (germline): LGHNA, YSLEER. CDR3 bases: TGCGCCAGCAGCCAAGCTCCTTCGGGCCAGCCCCAGCATTTT. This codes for CASSQAPSGQPQHF.

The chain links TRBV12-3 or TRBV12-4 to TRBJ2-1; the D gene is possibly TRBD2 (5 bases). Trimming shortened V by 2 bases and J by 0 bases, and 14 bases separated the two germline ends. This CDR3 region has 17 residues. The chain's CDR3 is CASSLMVGLGSYNEQFF. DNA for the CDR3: TGTGCCAGCAGTTTAATGGTAGGACTTGGCTCCTACAATGAGCAGTTCTTC.

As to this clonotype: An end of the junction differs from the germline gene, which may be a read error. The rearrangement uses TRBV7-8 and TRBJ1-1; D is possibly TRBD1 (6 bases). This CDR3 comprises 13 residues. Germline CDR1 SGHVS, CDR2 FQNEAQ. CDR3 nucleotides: TGTGCCAGCAGGGTCAGGGGTAACACTGAAGCCTTCTTT. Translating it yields CASRVRGNTEAFF. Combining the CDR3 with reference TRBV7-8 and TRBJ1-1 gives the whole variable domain GAGVSQSPRYKVAKRGQDVALRCDPISGHVSLFWYQQALGQGPEFLTYFQNEAQLDKSGLPSDRFFAERPEGSVSTLKIQRTQQEDSAVYLCASRVRGNTEAFFGQGTRLTVV.

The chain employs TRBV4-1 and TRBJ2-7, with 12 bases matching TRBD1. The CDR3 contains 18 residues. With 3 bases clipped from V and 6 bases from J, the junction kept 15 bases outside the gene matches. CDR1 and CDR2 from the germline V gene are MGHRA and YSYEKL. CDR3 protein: CASSHLVRVGTGGIEQYF. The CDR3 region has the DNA TGCGCCAGCAGCCACCTAGTTCGAGTCGGGACAGGGGGCATCGAGCAGTACTTC.

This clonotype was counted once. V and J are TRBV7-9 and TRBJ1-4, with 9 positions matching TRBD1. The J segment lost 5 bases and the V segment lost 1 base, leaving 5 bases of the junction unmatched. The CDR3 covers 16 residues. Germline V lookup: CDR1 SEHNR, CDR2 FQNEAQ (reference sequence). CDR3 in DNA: TGTGCCAGCAGCTTAGAATGGACAGGGGAAAATGAAAAACTGTTTTTT. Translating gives CASSLEWTGENEKLFF.

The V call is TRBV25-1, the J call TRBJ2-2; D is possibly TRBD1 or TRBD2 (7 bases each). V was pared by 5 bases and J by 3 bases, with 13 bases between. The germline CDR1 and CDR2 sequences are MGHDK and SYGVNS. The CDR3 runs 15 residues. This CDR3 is CASSRSGGDTGELFF. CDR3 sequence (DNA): TGTGCCAGCAGTCGATCAGGGGGGGACACCGGGGAGCTGTTTTTT.

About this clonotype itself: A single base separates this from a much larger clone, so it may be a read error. Here the CDR3 reads CSVEEPGLTPETQYF. Written as DNA, the CDR3 is TGCAGCGTTGAAGAACCGGGACTAACACCTGAGACCCAGTACTTC. The chain combines TRBV29-1 with TRBJ2-5; 7 bases map to TRBD2. The CDR3 spans 15 residues. With 0 bases clipped from V and 5 bases from J, the junction kept 9 bases outside the gene matches. In germline, CDR1 is SQVTM, CDR2 ANQGSEA.

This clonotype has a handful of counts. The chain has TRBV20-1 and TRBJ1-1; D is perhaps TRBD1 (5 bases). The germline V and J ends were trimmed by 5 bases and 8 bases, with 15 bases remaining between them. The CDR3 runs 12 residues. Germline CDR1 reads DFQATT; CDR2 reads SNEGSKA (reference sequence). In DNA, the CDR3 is TGCAGTGCTGGGACCCGGGGTACCGAAGCTTTCTTT. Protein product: CSAGTRGTEAFF.